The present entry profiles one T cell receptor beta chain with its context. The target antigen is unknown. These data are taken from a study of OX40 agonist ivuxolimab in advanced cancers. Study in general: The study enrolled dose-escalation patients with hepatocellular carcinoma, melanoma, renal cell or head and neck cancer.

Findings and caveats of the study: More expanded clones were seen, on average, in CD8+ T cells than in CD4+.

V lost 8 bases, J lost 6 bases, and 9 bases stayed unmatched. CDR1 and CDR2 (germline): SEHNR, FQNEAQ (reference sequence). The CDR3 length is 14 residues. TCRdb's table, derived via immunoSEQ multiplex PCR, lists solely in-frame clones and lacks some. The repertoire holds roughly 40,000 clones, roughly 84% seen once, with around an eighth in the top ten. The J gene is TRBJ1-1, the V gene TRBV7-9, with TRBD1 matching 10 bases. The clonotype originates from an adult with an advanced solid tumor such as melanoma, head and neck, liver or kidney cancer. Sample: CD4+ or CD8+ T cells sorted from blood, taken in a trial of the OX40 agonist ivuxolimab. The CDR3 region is CASGTGEIGAEAFF. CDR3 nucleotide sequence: TGTGCCAGCGGGACAGGGGAAATAGGGGCTGAAGCTTTCTTT.